This TCR beta chain is from a study of PD-1 blockade in classical Hodgkin lymphoma (dated by TCRdb to the early 2020s). The study in broad terms: Nivolumab dosing was 3 mg/kg intravenously every 2 weeks, continuing until either disease progression or unacceptable toxicity. A peripheral blood immune signature of response to PD-1 blockade in classical Hodgkin lymphoma was defined using TCR beta sequencing and CyTOF. Broader findings and caveats from the paper: Lower diversity was observed in patients in whom nivolumab was started less than 1 year after ASCT, and these patients were excluded from later analyses so that confounding by immune reconstitution would be avoided. Baseline TCR diversity was reported as lower in newly diagnosed patients than in healthy donors, and lower still in relapsed/refractory patients. The study covered only a single clinical trial cohort, and the causes of the repertoire differences, possibly disease activity or prior therapy, were still not defined. Trial patients achieving complete response had baseline diversity similar to newly diagnosed patients, whereas partial responders and progressors had significantly lower diversity. A significant rise by C4D1 was seen in CD4+ but not CD8+ TCR diversity (p=0.0027 vs p=0.16), with the rise being most apparent in complete responders (p=0.02).

Genomic DNA was isolated using the Qiagen DNeasy kit from unsorted PBMCs as well as from negatively selected CD4+ and CD8+ fractions. TCR beta CDR3 regions were subjected to amplification by immunoSEQ multiplex PCR with primers that anneal to V and J segments. A synthetic immune receptor repertoire was used to minimize amplification bias, and remaining bias was computationally removed after sequencing. Per the original workflow: Repertoire diversity was quantified as the Shannon entropy index using custom Python scripts. Unsorted, CD4+ and CD8+ repertoires were analyzed separately, except in combined analyses where CD4+ and CD8+ sequences were merged in silico. A clone was considered expanded if an increase in frequency of at least 2-fold after treatment relative to C1D1 was found, and a pseudocount of 0.5 was applied to clones undetected at baseline. Singleton clones were defined as clones with 0 or 1 copy at C1D1, and non-singleton clones were defined as clones with 2 or more copies. Clones expanded in unsorted samples were labelled as CD4+, CD8+ or unknown by matching protein sequences in sorted samples from the same patient. Wilcoxon tests were applied to paired samples to test diversity changes from C1D1 to C4D1. In its TCRdb copy, this immuneACCESS table keeps in-frame sequences only and misses some clones. Where compared with another copy, unresolved V genes explain less than half of these, and the others have no known cause. That table furnishes V, J and clone size, whereas the DNA furnished D and trimming. Recorded for this sample are tens of thousands of clones; more than 85% of them occurred a single time. The ten largest clonotypes hold about 0.45% of the sample.

The CDR3 contains 13 residues, cysteine and phenylalanine counted. Only the CDR3 DNA is retained, 39 bases long and in frame from the first base. Sequences SNHLY (CDR1) and FYNNEI (CDR2) are obtained from the germline V gene. V is clipped by 6 bases and J by 5 bases, and the sequence between their germline boundaries is 10 bases long. The time point label of this sample denotes: cycle 4 day 1 (C4D1), after 6 weeks of nivolumab. All trial patients had relapsed after autologous stem cell transplantation, with cohorts A, B and C differing in prior brentuximab vedotin exposure. CD4+ T cells were purified from thawed PBMCs by magnetic negative selection with a Miltenyi CD4+ T cell isolation kit. The trial cohort comprised approximately 55 patients with relapsed/refractory classical Hodgkin lymphoma whose best overall responses were complete response, partial response or progressive disease. Trial patients were treated with single-agent nivolumab in the multi-cohort phase II CheckMate 205 trial. An independent review committee assessed best overall response by applying the 2007 International Working Group response criteria. Trial PBMCs were obtained immediately prior to nivolumab initiation (C1D1) and on therapy at cycle 2 day 1 and cycle 4 day 1. After peripheral blood was drawn into 8 mL Vacutainer Cell Preparation Tubes, PBMCs were isolated by centrifugation and then cryopreserved. Purified CD4+ and CD8+ fractions were prepared only for cases in which an additional PBMC sample was available. On LS columns in a quadroMACS separator, the magnetically labelled cells were depleted, and the flow-through was collected as the purified fraction.

This clone was observed a few times. What this receptor recognizes is not known. It has no much larger one-base neighbor in the sample; base qualities were not kept. The sequence joins TRBV2 to TRBJ1-4; perhaps TRBD1 is the D gene, with 5 bases matching. The source material was CD4+ T cells from blood, sampled before the fourth cycle of nivolumab. The sequence derives from a human donor with classical Hodgkin lymphoma. The CDR3 corresponds to CASRQGANEKLFF. The bases read TGTGCCAGCAGGCAGGGTGCAAATGAAAAACTGTTTTTT.